This T cell receptor (beta chain) emerged from a study of cytomegalovirus exposure and HLA in healthy donors. The CDR3 length is 16 residues. V was pared by 2 bases and J by 6 bases, with 9 bases of the junction left unmatched. Per the germline V gene, CDR1 is MDHEN and CDR2 is SYDVKM. With 60 Vbeta and 13 Jbeta primers, the PCR was carried out. Repertoires were generated with immunoSEQ multiplex PCR, while TCRdb's copy carries only in-frame clones and drops some. The sample records just over 150,000 clones, roughly 81% being singletons. This clone was seen a few times. V and J are TRBV28 and TRBJ2-1; TRBD2 matches at 8 bases. This clonotype originated in a young woman in good health and CMV-seronegative. Sample: PBMCs. The CDR3 DNA follows: TGTGCCAGCAGTTTAAACCCGCGGGAGGCCCTCAATGAGCAGTTCTTC. Translated: CASSLNPREALNEQFF.